Each of the 9 T cell receptor beta chains below was sequenced from the same sample in a study of blood T cell repertoires in COVID-19 (TCRdb year 2020). Libraries were prepared through the immunoSEQ multiplex PCR assay. Sourced from immuneACCESS, this table was stored by TCRdb with only in-frame sequences that have V and J called. A share of the clones is absent; for the studies checked, an unresolved V gene accounts for under half, and the remainder has no known explanation. Counted in this sample were around 480,000 clones; approximately 90% of them appeared once. The ten largest clonotypes hold 10% to 15% of the sample. Sequencing input: peripheral blood. The receptors were gathered from a woman aged 45-59 years with COVID-19, enrolled during active disease.

The V and J genes are TRBV11-1 and TRBJ2-7; D remains unclear. This CDR3 contains 15 residues. The germline CDR1 and CDR2 sequences are SGHAT and FQDESV (reference sequence). V was clipped by 2 bases and J by 2 bases, with 13 bases between them. The CDR3: CASSLSDRLTYEQYF. In DNA, the CDR3 is TGTGCCAGCAGCTTATCCGACCGACTTACCTACGAGCAGTACTTC.

The chain is built from TRBV5-6 and TRBJ2-7, with a weak D call TRBD1 (6 bases). This CDR3 spans 16 amino acids. Looked up from germline, CDR1 is SGHDT and CDR2 is YYEEEE. V was shortened by 4 bases and J by 1 base, with 18 bases between the two germline ends. The CDR3 DNA reads TGTGCCAGCAGCGACACCGGGACATCTGGATCCTACGAGCAGTACTTC. This encodes CASSDTGTSGSYEQYF.

The rearrangement uses TRBV11-2 and TRBJ2-2; D possibly corresponds to TRBD2 (6 bases). The CDR3 consists of 15 residues. The germline V gene encodes CDR1 SGHAT and CDR2 FQNNGV. V was clipped by 4 bases and J by 1 base, with 10 bases between them. Written as DNA, the CDR3 is TGTGCCAGCAGCTCCCTGGGGGGGAACACCGGGGAGCTGTTTTTT. As protein: CASSSLGGNTGELFF. The whole variable domain, filled in from reference TRBV11-2 and TRBJ2-2, reads EAGVAQSPRYKIIEKRQSVAFWCNPISGHATLYWYQQILGQGPKLLIQFQNNGVVDDSQLPKDRFSAERLKGVDSTLKIQPAKLEDSAVYLCASSSLGGNTGELFFGEGSRLTVL.

This rearrangement joins TRBV20-1 to TRBJ2-1, with D hard to call. Germline V lookup: CDR1 DFQATT, CDR2 SNEGSKA (reference sequence). Trimming took 4 bases from V and 8 from J, leaving 9 bases between them. The length of the CDR3 is 11 residues. CDR3 DNA sequence: TGCAGTGCTATCGAGGTTGATGAGCAGTTCTTC. It yields the protein CSAIEVDEQFF.

This rearrangement joins TRBV3-1 (or the pseudogene TRBV3-2) to TRBJ2-5, with a weak D call TRBD1 (6 bases). V lost 0 bases, J lost 2 bases, and 13 bases lay in between. The CDR3 has 16 amino acids. The V gene's germline CDR1 is LGHDT and CDR2 YNNKEL (reference sequence). The CDR3 DNA reads TGTGCCAGCAGCCAAGAGACTGCAGGGGTTCAAGAGACCCAGTACTTC. Translation gives CASSQETAGVQETQYF.

The chain couples TRBV24-1 to TRBJ1-2; tentative D call: TRBD1 (5 bases). V lost 3 bases and J 5 bases, leaving 9 bases between the germline ends. CDR3 length equals 13 residues. The germline V gene has CDR1 KGHDR and CDR2 SFDVKD. Here the CDR3 DNA reads TGTGCCACCAGTGATCCGACAGCGTATGGCTACACCTTC. This gives the protein CATSDPTAYGYTF.

This clone was picked up a small number of times. This chain's CDR3 is CASSPGEGIYGYTF. The CDR3 DNA follows: TGTGCCAGCAGTCCAGGGGAGGGGATCTATGGCTACACCTTC. This chain uses TRBV6-2 or TRBV6-3 with TRBJ1-2, with D possibly TRBD1 on 6 matching bases. This CDR3 is 14 amino acids long. V was trimmed by 5 bases and J by 4 bases, leaving 14 bases between them. CDR1 is MNHEY and CDR2 is SVGEGT in the germline V gene.

The rearrangement links TRBV5-4 to TRBJ1-1; D may be TRBD1 (5 bases). Germline V gene sequence: CDR1 SGHNT, CDR2 YYREEE (reference sequence). The CDR3 has 16 amino acids. The V gene lost 10 bases and the J gene lost 0 bases, with 22 bases spanning the gap. In nucleotides, the CDR3 is TGTGCCTCCTCTCGGGAGGGACGTCTTATGAACACTGAAGCTTTCTTT. It is translated as CASSREGRLMNTEAFF.

The rearrangement uses TRBV27 and TRBJ1-2, with 8 bases matching TRBD1. In germline, CDR1 is MNHEY, CDR2 SMNVEV (reference sequence). J was trimmed by 8 bases and V by 1 base; bases with no gene match: 9. The CDR3 is made up of 15 amino acids. This CDR3 is CASSLLAGGVLGYTF. The CDR3 bases are TGTGCCAGCAGTTTATTAGCAGGGGGCGTCTTAGGCTACACCTTC.